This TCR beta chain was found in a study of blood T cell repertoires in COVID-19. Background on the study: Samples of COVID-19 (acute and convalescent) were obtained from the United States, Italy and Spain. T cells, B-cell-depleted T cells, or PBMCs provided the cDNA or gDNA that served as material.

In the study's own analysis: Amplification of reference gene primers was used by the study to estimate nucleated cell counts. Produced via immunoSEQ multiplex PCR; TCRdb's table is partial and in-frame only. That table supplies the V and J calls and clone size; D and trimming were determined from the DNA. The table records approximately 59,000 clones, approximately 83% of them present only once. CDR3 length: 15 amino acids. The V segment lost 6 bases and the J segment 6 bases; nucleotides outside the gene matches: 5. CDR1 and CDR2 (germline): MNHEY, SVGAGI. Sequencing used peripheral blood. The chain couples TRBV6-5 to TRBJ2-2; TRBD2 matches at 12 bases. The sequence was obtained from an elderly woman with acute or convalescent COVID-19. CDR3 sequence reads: CASRLAGGGAGELFF. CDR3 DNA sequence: TGTGCCAGCAGGCTAGCGGGAGGGGGGGCCGGGGAGCTGTTTTTT.